These 6 T cell receptor beta chains share one sample of origin, sequenced in a study of blood T cell repertoires in COVID-19. The table came from immunoSEQ multiplex PCR; TCRdb's copy has only in-frame clones and leaves some out. The sample has approximately 310,000 clones; 89% are singletons. The sample was PBMCs or T cells enriched from blood (not recorded which). The receptors come from a man in his sixties who had recovered from COVID-19.

The rearrangement joins TRBV28 to TRBJ1-5, with no clear D. The CDR3 contains 14 residues. Trimming stripped 6 bases from V and 9 bases from J, with 18 bases between. Per the germline V gene, CDR1 is MDHEN and CDR2 is SYDVKM. This chain's CDR3 is CASRFADSYRPQHF. The CDR3 coding sequence is TGTGCCAGCAGGTTCGCGGACTCCTATAGGCCCCAGCATTTT. Full variable domain (outside the CDR3, taken from reference TRBV28 and TRBJ1-5): DVKVTQSSRYLVKRTGEKVFLECVQDMDHENMFWYRQDPGLGLRLIYFSYDVKMKEKGDIPEGYSVSREKKERFSLILESASTNQTSMYLCASRFADSYRPQHFGDGTRLSIL.

The chain has TRBV4-1 and TRBJ1-4; possible D gene TRBD1, 6 bases. Trimming removed 0 bases at V and 6 bases at J, with 17 bases between. CDR3 length: 17 amino acids. Germline-derived CDR1 and CDR2 are MGHRA and YSYEKL. The CDR3 reads CASSQDIATGAHEKLFF. The CDR3 bases are TGCGCCAGCAGCCAAGATATCGCGACAGGAGCCCATGAAAAACTGTTTTTT.

V gene TRBV10-1 combines with J gene TRBJ1-2; TRBD1 matches at 11 bases. The trim removed 6 bases at V and 3 bases at J, leaving 9 bases unmatched. Germline V gene data show CDR1 as WNHNN and CDR2 as SYGVQD (reference sequence). The CDR3 spans 16 residues. The CDR3 DNA reads TGCGCCAGCAGAGCCCTGGGACAGGGGGGGGACTATGGCTACACCTTC. Translated: CASRALGQGGDYGYTF.

As DNA, the CDR3 is TGTGCCAGCAAATCCGAGCGGGAGGTAAATTACAATGAGCAGTTCTTC. Amino acids: CASKSEREVNYNEQFF. The chain is built from TRBV27 and TRBJ2-1; TRBD2 agrees at 9 bases. Germline CDR1 is MNHEY and CDR2 is SMNVEV (reference sequence). The CDR3 runs 16 residues. V gave up 7 bases and J gave up 4 bases; unmatched junction bases: 11.

This sequence joins TRBV6-5 and TRBJ2-3, with D perhaps TRBD1 (5 bases). The CDR3 has 15 residues. The germline V and J ends were trimmed by 8 bases and 2 bases, with 17 bases remaining between them. CDR1 MNHEY and CDR2 SVGAGI come from the germline V gene. The CDR3 protein is CASARLGGATDTQYF. DNA for the CDR3: TGTGCCAGCGCTCGGCTGGGTGGGGCCACAGATACGCAGTATTTT.

This clone was detected only once. J is TRBJ2-5 and V is TRBV4-3; a possible D gene is TRBD1 (6 bases). CDR3 length: 14 residues. CDR1 and CDR2 (germline): LGHNA, YSLEER. The ends were cut back, 3 bases at V and 5 bases at J, with 13 bases in the middle. DNA of the CDR3: TGCGCCAGCAGCCAGGGCAGGGGCGGGGAGACCCAGTACTTC. It is translated as CASSQGRGGETQYF.